Below are 11 T cell receptor beta chains sequenced from a single sample in a study of blood T cell repertoires in COVID-19. Method: immunoSEQ multiplex PCR; TCRdb's copy keeps in-frame clones and lacks some. The repertoire holds fewer than 250,000 clones, with about 88% as singletons. Material for sequencing was peripheral blood. The receptors were sampled from a woman aged 40 to 50 with acute or convalescent COVID-19.

This sequence joins TRBV6-1 and TRBJ1-3; no reliable D call. The CDR3 consists of 15 residues. Trimming removed 2 bases at V and 1 base at J, with 9 bases between. Germline V gives CDR1 MNHNS, CDR2 SASEGT. Here the CDR3 reads CASSEFWTSGNTIYF. The CDR3, as DNA: TGTGCCAGCAGTGAATTTTGGACTTCTGGAAACACCATATATTTT.

The rearrangement joins TRBV7-9 to TRBJ1-1; TRBD1 is a possible D gene (5 bases). The CDR3 contains 13 residues. CDR1 and CDR2 (germline): SEHNR, FQNEAQ (reference sequence). The V and J ends lost 2 bases and 2 bases respectively, with 6 bases between them. The CDR3 DNA follows: TGTGCCAGCAGCTTATGGGGCAACACTGAAGCTTTCTTT. This sequence encodes CASSLWGNTEAFF.

This clone was picked up many times. The chain has TRBV19 and TRBJ1-5; D gene ambiguous. The V and J ends lost 5 bases and 7 bases respectively, with 12 bases between them. The CDR3 spans 13 residues. Germline CDR1 LNHDA, CDR2 SQIVND (reference sequence). CDR3 protein: CASSAGVRQPQHF. The CDR3 DNA is TGTGCCAGTAGTGCGGGCGTCAGGCAGCCCCAGCATTTT.

The chain recombines TRBV2 with TRBJ2-5, with D tentatively TRBD2 (5 bases). This CDR3 contains 14 residues. Deletions cut 4 bases from V and 5 bases from J, with 14 bases between. The V gene's germline CDR1 is SNHLY and CDR2 FYNNEI. As DNA, the CDR3 is TGTGCCAGCAGTGCAGGAGCCCCGGGGGAGACCCAGTACTTC. Its protein product is CASSAGAPGETQYF.

V gene TRBV7-9 combines with J gene TRBJ2-3; TRBD1 agrees at 9 bases. The germline CDR1 and CDR2 sequences are SEHNR and FQNEAQ (reference sequence). The CDR3 consists of 15 residues. V lost 4 bases, J lost 3 bases, and 5 bases stayed unmatched. The CDR3 loop is CASSSDRGSTDTQYF. The CDR3 nucleotides read TGTGCCAGCAGCTCCGACAGGGGGAGTACAGATACGCAGTATTTT. Using reference TRBV7-9 and TRBJ2-3 for the parts outside the CDR3, the full variable domain is DTGVSQNPRHKITKRGQNVTFRCDPISEHNRLYWYRQTLGQGPEFLTYFQNEAQLEKSRLLSDRFSAERPKGSFSTLEIQRTEQGDSAMYLCASSSDRGSTDTQYFGPGTRLTVL.

The V call is TRBV27, the J call TRBJ1-6, with 7 bases fitting TRBD1. The V gene end was trimmed by 6 bases and the J gene end by 7 bases; junction bases not matched to a gene: 6. The V gene's germline CDR1 is MNHEY and CDR2 SMNVEV (reference sequence). The CDR3 is 14 amino acids. This CDR3 is CASRPGTENSPLHF. CDR3 sequence (DNA): TGTGCCAGCAGACCCGGGACAGAGAATTCACCCCTCCACTTT.

J is TRBJ2-1 and V is TRBV5-1; maybe TRBD2 (6 bases). Germline V gene sequence: CDR1 SGHRS, CDR2 YFSETQ. CDR3 length equals 17 residues. Trimming left V 0 bases short and J 0 bases short, with 13 bases between. The chain's CDR3 is CASSLGSRGLSYNEQFF. The CDR3 DNA is TGCGCCAGCAGCTTGGGGTCGCGGGGCCTCTCCTACAATGAGCAGTTCTTC.

The chain joins TRBV5-1 to TRBJ2-5; 9 nucleotides match TRBD2. Germline CDR1 is SGHRS and CDR2 is YFSETQ. V shed 4 bases and J 2 bases; nucleotides not matched to a gene: 6. The CDR3 runs to 15 residues. This CDR3 is CASSGGGARQETQYF. CDR3 sequence (DNA): TGCGCCAGCAGCGGCGGGGGGGCGAGGCAAGAGACCCAGTACTTC.

J is TRBJ1-1 and V is TRBV11-2; D unclear. The CDR3 extends over 17 amino acids. Germline loops: CDR1 SGHAT, CDR2 FQNNGV. V lost 1 base and J lost 0, with 15 bases in between. The CDR3 region has the DNA TGTGCCAGCAGCTTAGGCCCAGATATATCCATGAACACTGAAGCTTTCTTT. Its translation: CASSLGPDISMNTEAFF.

V and J are TRBV7-9 and TRBJ1-2; a weak D match, TRBD1 (5 bases). The germline V gene encodes CDR1 SEHNR and CDR2 FQNEAQ (reference sequence). The length of the CDR3 is 15 residues. V was pared by 5 bases and J by 4 bases, with 17 bases between. The CDR3 protein is CASSRTTGVGYGYTF. The CDR3 nucleotides read TGTGCCAGCAGCCGCACAACGGGGGTCGGCTATGGCTACACCTTC. Full variable domain (missing parts from reference TRBV7-9 and TRBJ1-2): DTGVSQNPRHKITKRGQNVTFRCDPISEHNRLYWYRQTLGQGPEFLTYFQNEAQLEKSRLLSDRFSAERPKGSFSTLEIQRTEQGDSAMYLCASSRTTGVGYGYTFGSGTRLTVV.

The chain links TRBV5-1 to TRBJ1-5, with TRBD1 as a possible D gene (6 bases). The V and J ends lost 3 bases and 5 bases respectively, with 15 bases between them. Germline-derived CDR1 and CDR2 are SGHRS and YFSETQ. The CDR3 length is 15 residues. The CDR3 DNA sequence: TGCGCCAGCAGCTCTACAGGGTCGGCGGATCAGCCCCAGCATTTT. Amino acids: CASSSTGSADQPQHF.